Listed below are T cell receptor beta chains from one sample, sequenced in a study of T cell responses to AZD1222 COVID-19 vaccine. The method was immunoSEQ multiplex PCR; TCRdb's version includes in-frame clones alone and lacks a portion of them. The sample includes some 80,000 clones, 86% of them seen just once. This specimen was peripheral blood, taken on day 0 of AZD1222 vaccination. These receptors originate from an adult in good health. CDR3s leave out the opening cysteine and the closing phenylalanine or tryptophan. A D gene is named only where the DNA matches it firmly.

CDR3 protein: ASSPPSGNTIY
V gene: TRBV18
D gene: NA

CDR3 protein: ASSLDLSGGNEQF
V gene: TRBV5-4
D gene: TRBD2

CDR3 protein: AISNAPYGYT
V gene: TRBV19
D gene: NA

CDR3 protein: ASSLGPSGITDTQY
V gene: TRBV13
D gene: TRBD2

CDR3 protein: ASKPGTGIPPQH
V gene: TRBV28
D gene: TRBD1

CDR3 protein: ASSLIAGRKGSYEQY
V gene: TRBV11-2
D gene: NA

CDR3 protein: ASSYSREGGYT
V gene: TRBV6-5
D gene: NA

CDR3 protein: ASSYGLGLGDNEQF
V gene: TRBV6-2/TRBV6-3
D gene: NA

CDR3 protein: ASSISGAGELF
V gene: TRBV19
D gene: NA

CDR3 protein: ASSQSQGGETQY
V gene: TRBV3-1/TRBV3-2
D gene: TRBD1

CDR3 protein: ASSITSGRAPETQY
V gene: TRBV7-2
D gene: TRBD2

CDR3 protein: ASSQRDTWNTGELF
V gene: TRBV4-1
D gene: NA

CDR3 protein: ASSYRGQGVSPLH
V gene: TRBV6-5
D gene: TRBD1

CDR3 protein: ASSGRLAGNYEQY
V gene: TRBV7-2
D gene: TRBD2

CDR3 protein: SADYPGQGITVLS
V gene: TRBV29-1
D gene: TRBD1

CDR3 protein: ASSFGVGSYEQY
V gene: TRBV5-1
D gene: NA

CDR3 protein: ASSLAQGQPQH
V gene: TRBV7-2
D gene: NA

CDR3 protein: SVAPPRNTGELF
V gene: TRBV29-1
D gene: NA

CDR3 protein: SVGRGSGSYEQY
V gene: TRBV29-1
D gene: TRBD2

CDR3 protein: ASSALTSSYNSPLH
V gene: TRBV6-1
D gene: NA

CDR3 protein: ASSFRSATDTQY
V gene: TRBV11-2
D gene: NA

CDR3 protein: ASSSGGLAGGTYNEQF
V gene: TRBV11-3
D gene: TRBD2

CDR3 protein: ASSLALVGNEQF
V gene: TRBV27
D gene: NA

CDR3 protein: SASGPGNHGYT
V gene: TRBV20-1
D gene: NA

CDR3 protein: AWSKQGLNEKLF
V gene: TRBV30
D gene: NA

CDR3 protein: ASSRLDGDGYT
V gene: TRBV4-3
D gene: NA

CDR3 protein: ASMGSRGNTIY
V gene: TRBV19
D gene: NA

CDR3 protein: ATTGHKSRIYTEAF
V gene: TRBV24-1
D gene: NA

CDR3 protein: ASSLGRARTYEQY
V gene: TRBV5-5
D gene: NA

CDR3 protein: ASTATGTGSGANVLT
V gene: TRBV2
D gene: TRBD1

CDR3 protein: ASSLVTADTQY
V gene: TRBV13
D gene: NA

CDR3 protein: ASFHPAREAGEQY
V gene: TRBV18
D gene: TRBD2

CDR3 protein: ATSRGTGGNQPQH
V gene: TRBV15
D gene: TRBD1

CDR3 protein: ATSTGENPGLLGWFQPQH
V gene: TRBV15
D gene: NA

CDR3 protein: ASTSRRGRGRSQPQH
V gene: TRBV5-6
D gene: NA

CDR3 protein: ASSSYRDSNYGYT
V gene: TRBV7-2
D gene: TRBD1

CDR3 protein: ASSRRTSADNEQF
V gene: TRBV3-1/TRBV3-2
D gene: TRBD2

CDR3 protein: ASSRTGDQPQH
V gene: TRBV3-1/TRBV3-2
D gene: TRBD1

CDR3 protein: ASSDSSGRYTGELF
V gene: TRBV10-1
D gene: TRBD2

CDR3 protein: ASSLDSTDTQY
V gene: TRBV6-5
D gene: NA

CDR3 protein: ASSRYEQY
V gene: TRBV25-1
D gene: NA

CDR3 protein: ASSLHQGGGYGYT
V gene: TRBV5-5
D gene: TRBD1

CDR3 protein: ASSMRRGPSYNEQF
V gene: TRBV19
D gene: NA

CDR3 protein: AISDGRAYGYT
V gene: TRBV10-3
D gene: NA

CDR3 protein: ASSSFNEQF
V gene: TRBV27
D gene: NA

CDR3 protein: ASSLGDRGYEQY
V gene: TRBV10-2
D gene: TRBD1

CDR3 protein: ASSVVSDGGYT
V gene: TRBV9
D gene: NA

CDR3 protein: ASSLGGVEQY
V gene: TRBV11-2
D gene: NA

CDR3 protein: ASSQTGGQPQH
V gene: TRBV3-1/TRBV3-2
D gene: NA

CDR3 protein: ASSDVDLYTGELF
V gene: TRBV9
D gene: NA

CDR3 protein: ASSLDGVTEAF
V gene: TRBV3-1/TRBV3-2
D gene: NA

CDR3 protein: ASSSPLAGLTDTQY
V gene: TRBV27
D gene: TRBD2

CDR3 protein: AWSSPGLNANTGELF
V gene: TRBV30
D gene: NA

CDR3 protein: ASSPGGQGAWGYGYT
V gene: TRBV27
D gene: TRBD1

CDR3 protein: ASSEALVRYEQY
V gene: TRBV2
D gene: NA